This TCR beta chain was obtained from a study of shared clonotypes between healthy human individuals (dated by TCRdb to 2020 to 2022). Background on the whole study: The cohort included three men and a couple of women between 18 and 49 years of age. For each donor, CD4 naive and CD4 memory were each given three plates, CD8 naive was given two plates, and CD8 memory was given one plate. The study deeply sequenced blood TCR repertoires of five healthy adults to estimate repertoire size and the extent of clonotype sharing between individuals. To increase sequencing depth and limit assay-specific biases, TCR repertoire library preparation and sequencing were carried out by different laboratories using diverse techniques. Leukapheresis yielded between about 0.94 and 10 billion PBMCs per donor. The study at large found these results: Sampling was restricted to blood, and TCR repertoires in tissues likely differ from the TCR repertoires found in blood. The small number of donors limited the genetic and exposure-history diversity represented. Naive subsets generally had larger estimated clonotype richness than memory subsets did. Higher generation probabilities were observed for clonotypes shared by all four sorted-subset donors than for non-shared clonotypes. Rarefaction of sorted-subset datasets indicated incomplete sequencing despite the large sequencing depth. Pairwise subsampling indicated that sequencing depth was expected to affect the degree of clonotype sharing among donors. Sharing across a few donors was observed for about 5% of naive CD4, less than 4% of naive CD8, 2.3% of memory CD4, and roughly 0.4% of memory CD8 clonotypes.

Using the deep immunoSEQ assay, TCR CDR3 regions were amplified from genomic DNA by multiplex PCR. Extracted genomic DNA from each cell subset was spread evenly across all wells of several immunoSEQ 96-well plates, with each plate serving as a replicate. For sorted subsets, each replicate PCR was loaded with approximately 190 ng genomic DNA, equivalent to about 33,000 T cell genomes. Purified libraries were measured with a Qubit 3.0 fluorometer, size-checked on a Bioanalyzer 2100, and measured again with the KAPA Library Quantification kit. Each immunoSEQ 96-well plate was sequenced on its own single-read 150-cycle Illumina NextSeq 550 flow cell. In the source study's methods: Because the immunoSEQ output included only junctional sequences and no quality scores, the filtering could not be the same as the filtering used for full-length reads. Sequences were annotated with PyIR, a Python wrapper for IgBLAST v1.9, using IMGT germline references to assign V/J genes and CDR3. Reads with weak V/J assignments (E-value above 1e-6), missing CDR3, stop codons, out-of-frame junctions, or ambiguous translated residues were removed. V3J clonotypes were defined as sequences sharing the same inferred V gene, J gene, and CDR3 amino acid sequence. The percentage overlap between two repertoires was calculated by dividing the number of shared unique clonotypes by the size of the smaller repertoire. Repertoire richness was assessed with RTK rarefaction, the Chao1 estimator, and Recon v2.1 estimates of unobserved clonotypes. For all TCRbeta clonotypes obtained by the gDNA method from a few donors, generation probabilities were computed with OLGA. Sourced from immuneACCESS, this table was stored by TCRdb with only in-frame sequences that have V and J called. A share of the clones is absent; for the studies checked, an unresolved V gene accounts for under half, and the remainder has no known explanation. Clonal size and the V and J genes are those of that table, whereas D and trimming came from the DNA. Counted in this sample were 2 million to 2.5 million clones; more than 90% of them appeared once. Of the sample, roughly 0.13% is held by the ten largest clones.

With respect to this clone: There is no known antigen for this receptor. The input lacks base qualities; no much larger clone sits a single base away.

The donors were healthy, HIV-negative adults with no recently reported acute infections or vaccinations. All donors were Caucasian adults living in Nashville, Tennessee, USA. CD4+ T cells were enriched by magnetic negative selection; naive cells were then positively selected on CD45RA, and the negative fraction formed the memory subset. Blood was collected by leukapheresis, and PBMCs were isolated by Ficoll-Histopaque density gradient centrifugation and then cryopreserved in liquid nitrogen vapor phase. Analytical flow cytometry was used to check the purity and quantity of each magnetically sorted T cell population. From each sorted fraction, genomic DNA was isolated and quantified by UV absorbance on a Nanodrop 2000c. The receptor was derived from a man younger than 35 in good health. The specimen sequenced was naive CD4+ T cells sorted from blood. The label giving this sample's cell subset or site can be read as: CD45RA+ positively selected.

For the CDR3, the sequence is CASFPIEGASSEAFF. The nucleotide sequence is given as TGTGCCAGCTTTCCTATAGAGGGTGCGAGTTCTGAAGCTTTCTTT. The rearrangement joined TRBV9 to TRBJ1-1; no D gene is confidently identified. The CDR3 holds 15 amino acids from the cysteine to the phenylalanine. This entry keeps only the CDR3 DNA: 45 bases, framed from base 1. The V and J ends are trimmed by 7 bases and 6 bases, leaving 22 bases between them. CDR1 and CDR2, per the germline V gene, are SGDLS and YYNGEE.